Listed here are 3 T cell receptor beta chains from one sample, sequenced in a study of CD8 T cells in ankylosing spondylitis. Broader study findings: Ankylosing spondylitis blood seemed to carry a telltale TCR beta motif made of several highly homologous variants.

Which antigens these TCRs recognize remains unknown. TCRdb ran MiXCR on the 5' RACE reads and lists one entry per CDR3 protein. The data contain under 850,000 distinct CDR3 sequences, under 20% of them seen just once; the ten biggest clones take up about 20%. The material sequenced was blood, either unsorted or a sorted T cell fraction (not recorded which). The receptor source for this set is a male donor with ankylosing spondylitis.

In this sample, this clonotype turned up a few times. V is TRBV7-9 and J is TRBJ2-7, with D possibly being TRBD2 (6 bases). Germline-derived CDR1 and CDR2 are SEHNR and FQNEAQ (reference sequence). The ends were cut back, 8 bases at V and 12 bases at J, with 20 bases in the middle. This CDR3 is 12 amino acids long. The DNA for the CDR3 is TGTGCCAGCCCTGCGGGGAGGCCTCGAAGGTACTTC. It is translated as CASPAGRPRRYF.

There are many counts of this clonotype. The DNA of the CDR3 is TGTGCCAGCAGCCAAGAGGCTGGCTATGGCTACACCTTC. The encoded protein is CASSQEAGYGYTF. The V and J genes are TRBV3-1 and TRBJ1-2, with D hard to call. Trimming cost V 0 bases and J 4 bases, with 6 bases left between them. The length of the CDR3 is 13 residues. CDR1 is LGHDT, CDR2 YNNKEL, per germline (reference sequence).

The table lists this clonotype with many counts. The chain combines TRBV5-1 with TRBJ2-5; D remains ambiguous. The germline V and J ends were trimmed by 3 bases and 1 base, with 19 bases remaining between them. The germline V gene encodes CDR1 SGHRS and CDR2 YFSETQ. The CDR3 totals 17 residues. The CDR3 DNA is TGCGCCAGCAGCTCGGGCCTCATTGACAAGAGCCAAGAGACCCAGTACTTC. This sequence encodes CASSSGLIDKSQETQYF. The full variable domain, with the rest looked up from reference TRBV5-1 and TRBJ2-5, is KAGVTQTPRYLIKTRGQQVTLSCSPISGHRSVSWYQQTPGQGLQFLFEYFSETQRNKGNFPGRFSGRQFSNSRSEMNVSTLELGDSALYLCASSSGLIDKSQETQYFGPGTRLLVL.